This T cell receptor (beta chain) originates from a study of blood T cell repertoires in COVID-19. At the level of the study: Whether acute or convalescent, the COVID-19 samples came from the United States, Italy and Spain. From T cells, B-cell-depleted T cells, or PBMCs came the material, which was cDNA or gDNA.

Unmatched junction bases numbered 3, after V lost 1 base and J lost 5 bases. CDR1 and CDR2 (germline): SGHTA, FQGTGA. This CDR3 spans 15 amino acids. Authors' methods: Nucleated cell number was recorded as an estimate derived from reference gene primer amplification. The assay was immunoSEQ multiplex PCR, and TCRdb's table has in-frame clones only and misses some. V, J and clone size are those of that table, while D and trimming were read from the DNA. The repertoire holds about 130,000 clones, with about 80% as singletons. The receptor was derived from a man in his 60s with acute or convalescent COVID-19. Source material: peripheral blood. The genes are TRBV7-3 and TRBJ2-2; 8 bases map to TRBD1. The CDR3 coding sequence is TGTGCCAGCAGCTTAAAACAGGGGGAAACCGGGGAGCTGTTTTTT. Its protein is CASSLKQGETGELFF. Using reference TRBV7-3 and TRBJ2-2 for the parts outside the CDR3, the full variable domain is GAGVSQTPSNKVTEKGKYVELRCDPISGHTALYWYRQSLGQGPEFLIYFQGTGAADDSGLPNDRFFAVRPEGSVSTLKIQRTERGDSAVYLCASSLKQGETGELFFGEGSRLTVL.